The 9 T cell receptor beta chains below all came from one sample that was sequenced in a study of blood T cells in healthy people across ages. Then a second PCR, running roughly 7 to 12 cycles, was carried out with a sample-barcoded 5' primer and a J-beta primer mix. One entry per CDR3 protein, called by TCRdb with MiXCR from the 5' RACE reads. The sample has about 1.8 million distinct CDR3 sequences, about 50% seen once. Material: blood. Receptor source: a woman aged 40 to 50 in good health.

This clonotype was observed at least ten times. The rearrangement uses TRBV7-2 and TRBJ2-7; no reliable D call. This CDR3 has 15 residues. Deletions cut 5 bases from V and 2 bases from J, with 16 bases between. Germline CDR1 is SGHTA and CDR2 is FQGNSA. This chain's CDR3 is CASSPFSAGTYEQYF. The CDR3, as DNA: TGTGCCAGCAGCCCCTTTTCCGCTGGTACCTACGAGCAGTACTTC.

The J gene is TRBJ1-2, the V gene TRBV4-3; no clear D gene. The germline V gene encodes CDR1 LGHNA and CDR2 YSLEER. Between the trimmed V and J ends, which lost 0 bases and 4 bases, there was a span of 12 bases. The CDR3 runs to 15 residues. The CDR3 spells CASSQDMAGFYGYTF. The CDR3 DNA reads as TGCGCCAGCAGCCAAGATATGGCAGGATTCTATGGCTACACCTTC.

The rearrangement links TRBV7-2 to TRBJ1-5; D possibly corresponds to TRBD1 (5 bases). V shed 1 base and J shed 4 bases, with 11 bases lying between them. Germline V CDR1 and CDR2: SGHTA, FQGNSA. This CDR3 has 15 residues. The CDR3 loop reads CASSLVGGGNQPQHF. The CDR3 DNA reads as TGTGCCAGCAGCTTAGTTGGGGGAGGTAATCAGCCCCAGCATTTT. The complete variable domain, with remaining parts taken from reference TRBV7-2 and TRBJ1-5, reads GAGVSQSPSNKVTEKGKDVELRCDPISGHTALYWYRQSLGQGLEFLIYFQGNSAPDKSGLPSDRFSAERTGGSVSTLTIQRTQQEDSAVYLCASSLVGGGNQPQHFGDGTRLSIL.

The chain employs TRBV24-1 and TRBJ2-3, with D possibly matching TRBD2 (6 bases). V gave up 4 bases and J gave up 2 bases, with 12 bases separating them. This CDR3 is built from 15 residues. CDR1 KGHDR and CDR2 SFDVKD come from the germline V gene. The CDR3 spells CATSEDYVSTDTQYF. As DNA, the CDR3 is TGTGCCACCAGTGAGGACTATGTATCCACAGATACGCAGTATTTT.

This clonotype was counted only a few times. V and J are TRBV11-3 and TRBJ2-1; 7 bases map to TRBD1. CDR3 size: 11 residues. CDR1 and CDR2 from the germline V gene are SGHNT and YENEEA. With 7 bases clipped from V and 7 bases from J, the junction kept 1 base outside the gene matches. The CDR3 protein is CASKGANEQFF. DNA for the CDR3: TGTGCCAGCAAGGGGGCAAATGAGCAGTTCTTC.

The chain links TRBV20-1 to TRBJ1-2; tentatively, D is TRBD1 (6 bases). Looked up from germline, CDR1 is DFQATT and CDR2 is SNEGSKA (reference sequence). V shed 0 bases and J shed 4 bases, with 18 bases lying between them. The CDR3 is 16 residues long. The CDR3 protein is CSARDGTEGGRYGYTF. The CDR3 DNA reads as TGCAGTGCTAGAGATGGCACGGAGGGGGGCCGCTATGGCTACACCTTC.

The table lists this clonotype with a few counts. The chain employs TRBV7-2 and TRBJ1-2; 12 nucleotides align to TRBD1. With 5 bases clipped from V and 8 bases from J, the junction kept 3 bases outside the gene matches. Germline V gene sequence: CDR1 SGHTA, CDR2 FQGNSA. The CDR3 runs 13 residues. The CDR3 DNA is TGTGCCAGCAGCCAGGGACAGGGGGCAGGCTACACCTTC. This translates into CASSQGQGAGYTF.

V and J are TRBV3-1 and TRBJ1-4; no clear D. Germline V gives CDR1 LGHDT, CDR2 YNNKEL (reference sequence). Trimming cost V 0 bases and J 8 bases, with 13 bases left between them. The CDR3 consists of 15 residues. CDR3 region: CASSQDLVTREKLFF. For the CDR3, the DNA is TGTGCCAGCAGCCAAGATCTTGTGACCAGAGAAAAACTGTTTTTT.

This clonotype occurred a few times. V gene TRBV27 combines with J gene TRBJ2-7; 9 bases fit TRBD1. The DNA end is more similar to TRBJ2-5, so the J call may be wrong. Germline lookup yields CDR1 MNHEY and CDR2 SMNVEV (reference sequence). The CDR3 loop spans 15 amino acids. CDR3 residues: CASSQPGQGTETQYF. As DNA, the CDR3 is TGTGCCAGCAGTCAGCCGGGACAGGGAACAGAGACCCAGTACTTC.